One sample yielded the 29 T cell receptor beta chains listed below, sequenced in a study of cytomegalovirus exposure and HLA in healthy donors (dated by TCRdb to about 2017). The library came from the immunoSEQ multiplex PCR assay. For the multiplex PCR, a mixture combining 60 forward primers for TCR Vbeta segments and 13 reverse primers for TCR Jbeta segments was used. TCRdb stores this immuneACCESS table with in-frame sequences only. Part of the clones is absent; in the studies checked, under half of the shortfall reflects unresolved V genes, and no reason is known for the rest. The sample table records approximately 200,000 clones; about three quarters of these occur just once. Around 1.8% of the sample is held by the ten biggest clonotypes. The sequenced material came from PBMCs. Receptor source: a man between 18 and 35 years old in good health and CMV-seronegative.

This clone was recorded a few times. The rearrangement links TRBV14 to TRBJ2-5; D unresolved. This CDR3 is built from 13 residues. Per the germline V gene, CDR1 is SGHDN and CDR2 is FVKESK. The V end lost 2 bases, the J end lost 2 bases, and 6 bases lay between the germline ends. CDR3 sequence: CASSQTEQETQYF. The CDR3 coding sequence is TGTGCCAGCAGCCAAACGGAGCAAGAGACCCAGTACTTC.

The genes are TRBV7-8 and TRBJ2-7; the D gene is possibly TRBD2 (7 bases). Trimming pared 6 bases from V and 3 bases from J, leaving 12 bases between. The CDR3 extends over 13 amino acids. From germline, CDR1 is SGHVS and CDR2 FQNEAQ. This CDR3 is CASSRRGGYEQYF. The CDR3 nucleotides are TGTGCCAGCAGTCGAAGGGGGGGCTACGAGCAGTACTTC.

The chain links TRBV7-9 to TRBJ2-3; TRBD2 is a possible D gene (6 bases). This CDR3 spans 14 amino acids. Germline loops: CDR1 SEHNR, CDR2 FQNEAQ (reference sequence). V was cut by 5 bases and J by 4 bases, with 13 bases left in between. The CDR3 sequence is CASSPLAIPDTQYF. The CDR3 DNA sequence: TGTGCCAGCAGCCCACTAGCTATCCCAGATACGCAGTATTTT.

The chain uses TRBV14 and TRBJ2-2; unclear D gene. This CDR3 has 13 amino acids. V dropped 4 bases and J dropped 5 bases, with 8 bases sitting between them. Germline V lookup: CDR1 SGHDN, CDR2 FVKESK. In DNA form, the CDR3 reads TGTGCCAGCAGCCTGCGGTTGACCGGGGAGCTGTTTTTT. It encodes CASSLRLTGELFF.

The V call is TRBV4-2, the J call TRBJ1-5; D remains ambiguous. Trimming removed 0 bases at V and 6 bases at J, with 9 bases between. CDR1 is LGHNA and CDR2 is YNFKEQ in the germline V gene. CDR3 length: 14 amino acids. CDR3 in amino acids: CASSQDPGFQPQHF. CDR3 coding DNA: TGTGCCAGCAGCCAAGATCCGGGGTTTCAGCCCCAGCATTTT.

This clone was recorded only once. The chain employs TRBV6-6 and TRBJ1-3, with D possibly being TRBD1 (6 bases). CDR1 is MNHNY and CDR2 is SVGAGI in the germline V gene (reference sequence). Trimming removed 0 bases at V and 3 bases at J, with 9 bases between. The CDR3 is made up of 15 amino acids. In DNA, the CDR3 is TGTGCCAGCAGTTACTCACAGGGAAATGGAAACACCATATATTTT. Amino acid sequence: CASSYSQGNGNTIYF.

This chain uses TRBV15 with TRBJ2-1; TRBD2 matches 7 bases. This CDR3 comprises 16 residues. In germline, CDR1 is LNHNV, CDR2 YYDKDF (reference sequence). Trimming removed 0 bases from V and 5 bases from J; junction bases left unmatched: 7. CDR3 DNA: TGTGCCACCAGCAGAGAGGAGACTAGCACCAACAATGAGCAGTTCTTC. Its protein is CATSREETSTNNEQFF. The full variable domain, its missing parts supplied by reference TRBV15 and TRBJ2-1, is DAMVIQNPRYQVTQFGKPVTLSCSQTLNHNVMYWYQQKSSQAPKLLFHYYDKDFNNEADTPDNFQSRRPNTSFCFLDIRSPGLGDTAMYLCATSREETSTNNEQFFGPGTRLTVL.

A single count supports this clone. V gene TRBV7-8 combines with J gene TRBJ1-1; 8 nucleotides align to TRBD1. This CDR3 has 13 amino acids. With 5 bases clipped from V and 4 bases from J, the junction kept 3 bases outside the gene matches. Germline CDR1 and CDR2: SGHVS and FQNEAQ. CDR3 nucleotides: TGTGCCAGCAGCCAGACAGGGGTCACTGAAGCTTTCTTT. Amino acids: CASSQTGVTEAFF.

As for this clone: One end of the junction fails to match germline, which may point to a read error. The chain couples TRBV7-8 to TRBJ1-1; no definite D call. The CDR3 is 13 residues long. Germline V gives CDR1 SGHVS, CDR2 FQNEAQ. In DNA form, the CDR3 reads TGTGCCAGCACCTTAGGGATAGCCCGAGAAGCTTTCTTT. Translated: CASTLGIAREAFF.

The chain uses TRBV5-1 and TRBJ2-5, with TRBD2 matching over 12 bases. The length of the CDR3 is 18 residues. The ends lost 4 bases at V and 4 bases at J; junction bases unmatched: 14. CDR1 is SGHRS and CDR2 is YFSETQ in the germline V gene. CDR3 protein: CASSPPGPGLAGRETQYF. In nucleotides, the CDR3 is TGCGCCAGCAGCCCCCCCGGGCCGGGACTAGCGGGCCGAGAGACCCAGTACTTC.

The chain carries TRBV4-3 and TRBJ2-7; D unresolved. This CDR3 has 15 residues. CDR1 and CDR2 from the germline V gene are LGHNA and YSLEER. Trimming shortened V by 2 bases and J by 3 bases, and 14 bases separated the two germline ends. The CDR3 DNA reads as TGCGCCAGCAGCCAAAGAATCACAGAAGTCTACGAGCAGTACTTC. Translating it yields CASSQRITEVYEQYF.

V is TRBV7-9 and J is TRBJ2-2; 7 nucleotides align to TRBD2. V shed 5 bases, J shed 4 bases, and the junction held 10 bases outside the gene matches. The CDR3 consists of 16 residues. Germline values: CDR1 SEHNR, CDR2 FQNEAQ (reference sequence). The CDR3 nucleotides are TGTGCCAGCAGCGGTATTAGCGGGCCCTCCACCGGGGAGCTGTTTTTT. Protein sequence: CASSGISGPSTGELFF.

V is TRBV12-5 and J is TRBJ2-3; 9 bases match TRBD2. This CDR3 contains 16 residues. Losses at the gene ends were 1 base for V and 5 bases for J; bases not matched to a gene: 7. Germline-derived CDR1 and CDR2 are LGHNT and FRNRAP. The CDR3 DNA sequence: TGTGCTAGTGGTTTGGAGGGCGGGAGGGCCCAAGATACGCAGTATTTT. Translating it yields CASGLEGGRAQDTQYF. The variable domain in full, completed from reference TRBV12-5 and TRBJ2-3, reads DARVTQTPRHKVTEMGQEVTMRCQPILGHNTVFWYRQTMMQGLELLAYFRNRAPLDDSGMPKDRFSAEMPDATLATLKIQPSEPRDSAVYFCASGLEGGRAQDTQYFGPGTRLTVL.

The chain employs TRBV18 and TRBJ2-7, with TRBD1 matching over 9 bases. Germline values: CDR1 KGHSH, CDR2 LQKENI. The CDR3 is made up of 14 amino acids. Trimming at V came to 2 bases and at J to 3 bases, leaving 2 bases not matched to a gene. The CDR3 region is CASSPAGQGYEQYF. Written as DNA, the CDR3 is TGTGCCAGCTCACCAGCGGGACAGGGCTACGAGCAGTACTTC.

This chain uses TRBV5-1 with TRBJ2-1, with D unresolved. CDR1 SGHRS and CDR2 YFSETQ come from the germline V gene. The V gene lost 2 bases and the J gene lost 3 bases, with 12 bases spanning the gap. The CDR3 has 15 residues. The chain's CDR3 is CASSLTTLSYNEQFF. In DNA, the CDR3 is TGCGCCAGCAGCTTAACCACCCTAAGCTACAATGAGCAGTTCTTC. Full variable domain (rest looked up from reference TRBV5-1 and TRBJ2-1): KAGVTQTPRYLIKTRGQQVTLSCSPISGHRSVSWYQQTPGQGLQFLFEYFSETQRNKGNFPGRFSGRQFSNSRSEMNVSTLELGDSALYLCASSLTTLSYNEQFFGPGTRLTVL.

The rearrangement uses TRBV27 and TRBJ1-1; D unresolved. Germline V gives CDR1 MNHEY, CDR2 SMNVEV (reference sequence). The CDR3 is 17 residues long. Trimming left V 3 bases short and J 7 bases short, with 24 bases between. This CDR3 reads CASSFKTSAVLSGEAFF. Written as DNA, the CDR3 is TGTGCCAGCAGTTTCAAGACGTCGGCCGTATTGTCGGGTGAAGCTTTCTTT.

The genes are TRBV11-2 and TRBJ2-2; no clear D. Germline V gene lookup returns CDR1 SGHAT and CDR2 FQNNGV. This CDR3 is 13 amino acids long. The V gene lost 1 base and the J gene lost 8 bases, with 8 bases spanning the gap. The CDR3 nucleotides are TGTGCCAGCAGCTTAGTAGAGACTGGGGAGCTGTTTTTT. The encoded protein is CASSLVETGELFF. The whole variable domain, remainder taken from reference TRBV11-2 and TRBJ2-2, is EAGVAQSPRYKIIEKRQSVAFWCNPISGHATLYWYQQILGQGPKLLIQFQNNGVVDDSQLPKDRFSAERLKGVDSTLKIQPAKLEDSAVYLCASSLVETGELFFGEGSRLTVL.

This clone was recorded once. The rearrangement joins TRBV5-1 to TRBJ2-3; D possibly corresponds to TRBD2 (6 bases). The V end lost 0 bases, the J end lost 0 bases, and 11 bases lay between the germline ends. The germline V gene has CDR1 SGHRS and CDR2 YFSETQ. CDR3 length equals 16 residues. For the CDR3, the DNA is TGCGCCAGCAGCTTGGTTCTCGGGGGAAGCACAGATACGCAGTATTTT. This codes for CASSLVLGGSTDTQYF. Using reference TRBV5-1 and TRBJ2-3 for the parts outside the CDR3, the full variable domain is KAGVTQTPRYLIKTRGQQVTLSCSPISGHRSVSWYQQTPGQGLQFLFEYFSETQRNKGNFPGRFSGRQFSNSRSEMNVSTLELGDSALYLCASSLVLGGSTDTQYFGPGTRLTVL.

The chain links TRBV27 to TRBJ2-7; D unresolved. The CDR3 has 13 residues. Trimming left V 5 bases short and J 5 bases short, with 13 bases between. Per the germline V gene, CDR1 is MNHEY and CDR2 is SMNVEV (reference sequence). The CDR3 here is CASSLPGSHEQYF. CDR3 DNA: TGTGCCAGCAGTCTCCCCGGTTCCCACGAGCAGTACTTC.

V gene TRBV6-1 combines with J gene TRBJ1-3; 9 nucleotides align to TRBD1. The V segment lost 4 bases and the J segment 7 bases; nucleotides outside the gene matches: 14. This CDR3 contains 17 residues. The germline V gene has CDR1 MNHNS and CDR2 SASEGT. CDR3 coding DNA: TGTGCCAGCAGTGTGGACAGGGGACGTTCCGCGGGCAACACCATATATTTT. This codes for CASSVDRGRSAGNTIYF.

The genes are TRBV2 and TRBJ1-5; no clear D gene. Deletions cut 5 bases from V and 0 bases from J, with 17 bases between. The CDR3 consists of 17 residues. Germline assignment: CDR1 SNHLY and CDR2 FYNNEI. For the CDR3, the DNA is TGTGCCAGCAGTCTAAGAGGAACGGCGAATAGCAATCAGCCCCAGCATTTT. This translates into CASSLRGTANSNQPQHF.

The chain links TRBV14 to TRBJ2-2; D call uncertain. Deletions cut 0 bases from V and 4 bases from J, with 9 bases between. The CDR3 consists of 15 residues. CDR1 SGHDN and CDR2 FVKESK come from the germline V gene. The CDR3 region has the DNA TGTGCCAGCAGCCAAGATCCCCGGAGCACCGGGGAGCTGTTTTTT. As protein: CASSQDPRSTGELFF.

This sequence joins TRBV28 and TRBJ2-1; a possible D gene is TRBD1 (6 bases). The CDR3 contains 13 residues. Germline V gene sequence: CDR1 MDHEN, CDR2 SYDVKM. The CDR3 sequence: CISRNGGHNEQFF. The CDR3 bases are TGTATCTCTCGTAATGGGGGCCACAATGAGCAGTTCTTC.

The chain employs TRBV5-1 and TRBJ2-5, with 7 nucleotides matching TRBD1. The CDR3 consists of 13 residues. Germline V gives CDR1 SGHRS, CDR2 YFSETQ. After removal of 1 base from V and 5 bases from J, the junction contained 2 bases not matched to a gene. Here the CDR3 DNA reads TGCGCCAGCAGCTTGACAGGGGCGGAGACCCAGTACTTC. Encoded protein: CASSLTGAETQYF.

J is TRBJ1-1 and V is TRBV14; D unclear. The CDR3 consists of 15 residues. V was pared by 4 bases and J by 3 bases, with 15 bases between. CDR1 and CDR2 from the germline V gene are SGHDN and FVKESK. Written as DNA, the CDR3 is TGTGCCAGCAGCCCCTTCGGGAGGGTCTACACTGAAGCTTTCTTT. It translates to CASSPFGRVYTEAFF.

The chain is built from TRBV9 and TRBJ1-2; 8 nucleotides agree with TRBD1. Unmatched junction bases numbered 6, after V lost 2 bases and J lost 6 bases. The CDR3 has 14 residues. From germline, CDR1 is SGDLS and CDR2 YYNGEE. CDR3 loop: CASSVLTGAHGYTF. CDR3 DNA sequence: TGTGCCAGCAGCGTTTTGACAGGGGCCCATGGCTACACCTTC.

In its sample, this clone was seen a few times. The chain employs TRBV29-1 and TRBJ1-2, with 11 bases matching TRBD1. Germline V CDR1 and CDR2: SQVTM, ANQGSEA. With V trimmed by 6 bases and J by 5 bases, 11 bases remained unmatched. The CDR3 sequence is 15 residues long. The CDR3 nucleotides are TGCAGCGTCGCAGGGGTGGGACAGGGGGGATATGGCTACACCTTC. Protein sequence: CSVAGVGQGGYGYTF.

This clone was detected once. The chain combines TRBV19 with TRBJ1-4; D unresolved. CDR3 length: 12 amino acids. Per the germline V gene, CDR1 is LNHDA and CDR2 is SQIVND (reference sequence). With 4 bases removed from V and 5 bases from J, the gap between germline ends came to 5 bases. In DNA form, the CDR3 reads TGTGCCAGTAGTAGACAAAATGAAAAACTGTTTTTT. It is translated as CASSRQNEKLFF. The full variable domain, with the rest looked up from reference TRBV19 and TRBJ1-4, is DGGITQSPKYLFRKEGQNVTLSCEQNLNHDAMYWYRQDPGQGLRLIYYSQIVNDFQKGDIAEGYSVSREKKESFPLTVTSAQKNPTAFYLCASSRQNEKLFFGSGTQLSVL.

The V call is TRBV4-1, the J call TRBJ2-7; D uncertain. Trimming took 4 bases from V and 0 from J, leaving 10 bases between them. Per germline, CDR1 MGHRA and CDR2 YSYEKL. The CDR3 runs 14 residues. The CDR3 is CASSPVVGSYEQYF. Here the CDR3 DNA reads TGCGCCAGCAGCCCTGTAGTCGGCTCCTACGAGCAGTACTTC.